This entry concerns a single T cell receptor (beta chain). This CDR3 region has 14 residues. With 6 bases clipped from V and 4 bases from J, the junction kept 7 bases outside the gene matches. Germline values: CDR1 SGHNT, CDR2 YYREEE (reference sequence). The record originates from a study of blood T cell repertoires in COVID-19. As for the study in general: The samples span acute and convalescent COVID-19 from the United States, Italy and Spain.

Per the study methods: Reference gene primer amplification gave estimated nucleated cell counts. Only in-frame clones appear in the TCRdb table, and some are missing; sequencing was by immunoSEQ multiplex PCR. V, J and clone size reflect that table, while D and trimming were determined from the DNA. This sample has approximately 97,000 clones, with around 87% found just once. This TCR came from a man aged 50-59 years with active or convalescent COVID-19. Material: peripheral blood. The rearrangement links TRBV5-4 to TRBJ1-3, with 7 bases identical to TRBD1. The CDR3 coding sequence is TGTGCCAGCACCGTAACAGGGGAGGGAAACACCATATATTTT. Its translation: CASTVTGEGNTIYF.